This T cell receptor (beta chain) appears in the sequencing data of a study of blood T cells in healthy people across ages. The CDR3 covers 16 residues. The junction had 9 bases not matched to a gene; V was cut back by 3 bases and J by 3 bases. Germline CDR1 is SGDLS and CDR2 is YYNGEE. The authors extracted at least 5.5 micrograms of total RNA per sample. The use of a sample-barcoded 5' primer and a J-beta primer mix characterized a second PCR of roughly 6 to 11 cycles. TCRdb called the 5' RACE reads again in MiXCR, with one record for every CDR3 protein. The table includes approximately 800,000 distinct CDR3 sequences, approximately 25% detected once. This same sample was also taken into another study, of T cells of mothers and their children.

J is TRBJ1-1 and V is TRBV9; 9 nucleotides match TRBD1. This TCR was sampled from a boy between 5 and 17 years old in good health. Material for sequencing was blood. The CDR3 region is CASSGRTGARDTEAFF. CDR3 nucleotide sequence: TGTGCCAGCAGCGGAAGGACAGGGGCAAGGGACACTGAAGCTTTCTTT.